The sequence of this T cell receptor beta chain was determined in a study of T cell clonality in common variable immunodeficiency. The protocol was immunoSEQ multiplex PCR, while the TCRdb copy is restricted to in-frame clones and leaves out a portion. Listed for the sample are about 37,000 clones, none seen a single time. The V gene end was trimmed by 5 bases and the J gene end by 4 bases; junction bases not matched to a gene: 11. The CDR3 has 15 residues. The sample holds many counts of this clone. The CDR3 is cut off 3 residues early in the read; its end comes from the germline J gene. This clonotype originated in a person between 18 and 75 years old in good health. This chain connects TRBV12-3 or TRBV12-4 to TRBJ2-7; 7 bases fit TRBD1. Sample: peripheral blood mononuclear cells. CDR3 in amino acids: CASSLSTGRAYEQYF. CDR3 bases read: TGTGCCAGCAGTCTTTCGACAGGGAGAGCTTACGAG.